This T cell receptor beta chain was identified in a study of regulatory T cells in long-lasting Graves disease. As for time point: newly diagnosed GD, antithyroid drugs for less than 3 months. Generation of the TCR library employed RNA extracted from PBMCs. Building the TCR beta libraries relied on iRepertoire HTBI primers, and CDR3 regions underwent Arm-PCR. MiXCR was run by TCRdb on the multiplex PCR reads, yielding one entry per CDR3 protein. Among 500,000 to 700,000 distinct CDR3 sequences, roughly 15% were seen once, and the ten largest hold 15% to 20%. The V gene lost 5 bases and the J gene lost 2 bases, with 13 bases spanning the gap. CDR1 is SGHAT and CDR2 is FQDESV in the germline V gene (reference sequence). This CDR3 comprises 14 residues. In this sample, this clonotype turned up many times. This same sample was also part of a study on T cells in Graves' hyperthyroidism and ophthalmopathy.

The sequence was obtained from a woman in her twenties or thirties with Graves disease. The chain carries TRBV11-1 and TRBJ2-7; D uncertain. The sample in question was peripheral blood mononuclear cells (PBMCs), obtained at new diagnosis, from a patient treated with antithyroid drugs. The DNA for the CDR3 is TGTGCCAGCAGCCACGTCCCGGGTACCTACGAGCAGTACTTC. It is translated as CASSHVPGTYEQYF. Filled out from reference TRBV11-1 and TRBJ2-7, the complete variable domain reads EAEVAQSPRYKITEKSQAVAFWCDPISGHATLYWYRQILGQGPELLVQFQDESVVDDSQLPKDRFSAERLKGVDSTLKIQPAELGDSAMYLCASSHVPGTYEQYFGPGTRLTVT.